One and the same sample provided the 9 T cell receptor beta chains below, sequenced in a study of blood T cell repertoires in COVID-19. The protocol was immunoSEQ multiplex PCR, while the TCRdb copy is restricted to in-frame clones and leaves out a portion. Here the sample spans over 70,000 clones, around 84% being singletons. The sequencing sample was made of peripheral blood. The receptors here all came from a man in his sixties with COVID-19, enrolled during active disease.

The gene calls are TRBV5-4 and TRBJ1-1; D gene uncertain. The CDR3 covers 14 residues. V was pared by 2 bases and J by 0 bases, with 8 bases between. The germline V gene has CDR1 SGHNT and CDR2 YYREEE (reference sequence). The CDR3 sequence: CASSLIEVNTEAFF. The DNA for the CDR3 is TGTGCCAGCAGCTTAATAGAGGTGAACACTGAAGCTTTCTTT. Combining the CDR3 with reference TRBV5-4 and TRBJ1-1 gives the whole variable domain ETGVTQSPTHLIKTRGQQVTLRCSSQSGHNTVSWYQQALGQGPQFIFQYYREEENGRGNFPPRFSGLQFPNYSSELNVNALELDDSALYLCASSLIEVNTEAFFGQGTRLTVV.

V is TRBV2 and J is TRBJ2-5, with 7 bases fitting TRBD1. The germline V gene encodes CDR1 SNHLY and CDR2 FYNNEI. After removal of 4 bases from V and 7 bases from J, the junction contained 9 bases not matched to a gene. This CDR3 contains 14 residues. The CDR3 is CASSGGDRDGTQYF. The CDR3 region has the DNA TGTGCCAGCAGTGGGGGCGACAGGGATGGGACCCAGTACTTC.

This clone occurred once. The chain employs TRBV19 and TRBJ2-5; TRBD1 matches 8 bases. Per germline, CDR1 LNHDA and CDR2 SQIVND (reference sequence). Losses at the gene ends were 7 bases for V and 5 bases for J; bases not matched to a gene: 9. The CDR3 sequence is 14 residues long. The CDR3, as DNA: TGTGCCAGTAACGCAGGGGGCTTGTTCGAGACCCAGTACTTC. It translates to CASNAGGLFETQYF.

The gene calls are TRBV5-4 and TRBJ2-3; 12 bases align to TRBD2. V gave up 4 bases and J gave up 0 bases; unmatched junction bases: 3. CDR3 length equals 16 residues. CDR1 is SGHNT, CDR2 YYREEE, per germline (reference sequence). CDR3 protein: CASSPGLAGSTDTQYF. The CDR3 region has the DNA TGTGCCAGCAGCCCGGGACTAGCGGGTAGCACAGATACGCAGTATTTT.

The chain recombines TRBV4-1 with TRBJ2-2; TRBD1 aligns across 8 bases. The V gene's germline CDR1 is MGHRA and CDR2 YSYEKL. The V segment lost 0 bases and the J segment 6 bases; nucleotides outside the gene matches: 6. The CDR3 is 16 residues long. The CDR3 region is CASSQDWTGISGELFF. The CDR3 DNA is TGCGCCAGCAGCCAAGATTGGACAGGGATCTCCGGGGAGCTGTTTTTT.

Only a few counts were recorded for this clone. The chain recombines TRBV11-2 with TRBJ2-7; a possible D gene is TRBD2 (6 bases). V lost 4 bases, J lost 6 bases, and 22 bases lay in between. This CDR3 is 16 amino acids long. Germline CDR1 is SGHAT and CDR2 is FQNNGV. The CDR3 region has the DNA TGTGCCAGCAGCTCCATCCGCTTAGCGGTTTCCGGCGAGCAGTACTTC. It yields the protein CASSSIRLAVSGEQYF.

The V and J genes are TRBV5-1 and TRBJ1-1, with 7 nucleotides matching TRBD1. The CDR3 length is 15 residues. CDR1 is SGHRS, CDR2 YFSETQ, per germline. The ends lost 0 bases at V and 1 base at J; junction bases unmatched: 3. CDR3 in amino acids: CASSLGQGRNTEAFF. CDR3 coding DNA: TGCGCCAGCAGCTTGGGACAGGGTAGGAACACTGAAGCTTTCTTT.

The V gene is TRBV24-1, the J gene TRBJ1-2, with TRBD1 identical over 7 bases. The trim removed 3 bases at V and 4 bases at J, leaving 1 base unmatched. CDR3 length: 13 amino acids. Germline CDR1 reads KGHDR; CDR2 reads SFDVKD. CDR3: CATSDGTVYGYTF. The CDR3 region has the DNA TGTGCCACCAGTGATGGGACAGTCTATGGCTACACCTTC.

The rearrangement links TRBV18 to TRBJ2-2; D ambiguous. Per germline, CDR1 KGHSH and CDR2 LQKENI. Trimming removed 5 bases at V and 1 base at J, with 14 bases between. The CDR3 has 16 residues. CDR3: CASSSSTPQNTGELFF. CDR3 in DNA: TGTGCCAGCTCATCCTCGACACCCCAGAACACCGGGGAGCTGTTTTTT.